Each of the 25 T cell receptor beta chains below was sequenced from the same sample in a study of blood T cell repertoires in COVID-19. Clones were read by immunoSEQ multiplex PCR, and TCRdb kept only the in-frame ones, dropping some. The sample has about 180,000 clones, 86% seen once. Sample: peripheral blood. The origin of the receptors is a woman in her twenties or thirties with active or convalescent COVID-19.

This chain links TRBV9 with TRBJ2-2; a weak D match, TRBD1 (6 bases). Trimming cost V 2 bases and J 4 bases, with 12 bases left between them. The CDR3 consists of 15 residues. Germline-derived CDR1 and CDR2 are SGDLS and YYNGEE. The CDR3 is CASSVRTESTGELFF. CDR3 nucleotides: TGTGCCAGCAGCGTCCGGACAGAGAGCACCGGGGAGCTGTTTTTT.

This clone was seen a single time. V gene TRBV9 combines with J gene TRBJ2-2, with 8 nucleotides matching TRBD2. The germline V gene has CDR1 SGDLS and CDR2 YYNGEE. The V gene end was trimmed by 0 bases and the J gene end by 4 bases; junction bases not matched to a gene: 8. The CDR3 length is 17 residues. This chain's CDR3 is CASSVARAGVGTGELFF. CDR3 coding DNA: TGTGCCAGCAGCGTAGCTAGAGCGGGAGTGGGCACCGGGGAGCTGTTTTTT.

The chain carries TRBV30 and TRBJ1-1, with TRBD1 as a possible D gene (5 bases). The CDR3 spans 13 residues. In germline, CDR1 is GTSNPN, CDR2 SVGIG (reference sequence). V was clipped by 4 bases and J by 3 bases, with 12 bases between them. The CDR3 reads CAWTSGIYTEAFF. The CDR3, as DNA: TGTGCCTGGACGTCAGGGATTTACACTGAAGCTTTCTTT.

The chain has TRBV13 and TRBJ2-7; 14 bases align to TRBD2. V trimming: 5 bases; J trimming: 6 bases; junction bases outside the gene matches: 3. The CDR3 length is 14 residues. CDR1 is PRHDT and CDR2 is FYEKMQ in the germline V gene (reference sequence). The CDR3 DNA sequence: TGTGCCAGCAGCCCCGGACTAGCGGGAGGCGAGCAGTACTTC. Its protein product is CASSPGLAGGEQYF.

This sequence joins TRBV19 and TRBJ1-1; possible D gene TRBD1, 5 bases. The CDR3 totals 15 residues. CDR1 and CDR2 (germline): LNHDA, SQIVND (reference sequence). V was shortened by 0 bases and J by 5 bases, with 13 bases between the two germline ends. CDR3 nucleotides: TGTGCCAGTAGTATAGATCGGGGGAGCGGAACTGAAGCTTTCTTT. It is translated as CASSIDRGSGTEAFF.

The chain recombines TRBV11-2 with TRBJ2-5, with a tentative D call TRBD2 (6 bases). This CDR3 contains 13 residues. Germline CDR1 reads SGHAT; CDR2 reads FQNNGV. V was trimmed by 3 bases and J by 5 bases, leaving 10 bases between them. The CDR3 bases are TGTGCCAGCAGCTTGGCGGGGAGGGAGACCCAGTACTTC. Translation gives CASSLAGRETQYF.

The chain joins TRBV6-5 to TRBJ1-1, with a weak D call TRBD1 (6 bases). From germline, CDR1 is MNHEY and CDR2 SVGAGI. The CDR3 has 13 amino acids. With 6 bases removed from V and 4 bases from J, the gap between germline ends came to 12 bases. The CDR3 DNA reads TGTGCCAGCAGACACCCAGGGGTCACTGAAGCTTTCTTT. Residues: CASRHPGVTEAFF.

V and J are TRBV29-1 and TRBJ2-7; D uncertain. Trimming pared 4 bases from V and 0 bases from J, leaving 7 bases between. CDR3 length: 12 amino acids. Germline CDR1 SQVTM, CDR2 ANQGSEA. The DNA for the CDR3 is TGCAGCGTTGGGGCAGTCTCCTACGAGCAGTACTTC. Translation: CSVGAVSYEQYF.

The V gene is TRBV6-5, the J gene TRBJ1-2, with D possibly TRBD1 on 5 matching bases. The ends were cut back, 2 bases at V and 4 bases at J, with 8 bases in the middle. The CDR3 contains 13 residues. Germline assignment: CDR1 MNHEY and CDR2 SVGAGI. CDR3 loop: CASSYGTVYGYTF. The CDR3 nucleotides are TGTGCCAGCAGTTACGGGACTGTCTATGGCTACACCTTC.

The rearrangement joins TRBV7-2 to TRBJ1-2; D is unresolved. Germline values: CDR1 SGHTA, CDR2 FQGNSA. With 1 base removed from V and 3 bases from J, the gap between germline ends came to 9 bases. There are 14 residues in the CDR3. CDR3 in DNA: TGTGCCAGCAGCTTAGTGGTCCAGGACTATGGCTACACCTTC. Amino acids: CASSLVVQDYGYTF.

The chain is built from TRBV10-2 and TRBJ1-5; TRBD1 is a possible D gene (5 bases). Germline V CDR1 and CDR2: WSHSY, SAAADI. V was clipped by 3 bases and J by 2 bases, with 14 bases between them. The CDR3 totals 16 residues. The CDR3 DNA is TGCGCCAGCAGTGACGGGTCTGCGGGGGGCAATCAGCCCCAGCATTTT. Amino acids: CASSDGSAGGNQPQHF.

The chain recombines TRBV2 with TRBJ2-3; 7 bases are a match to TRBD1. Germline values: CDR1 SNHLY, CDR2 FYNNEI. The CDR3 spans 16 residues. The ends lost 4 bases at V and 2 bases at J; junction bases unmatched: 9. The CDR3 DNA reads TGTGCCAGCAGTGGGGGGACAGCTCCTGACACAGATACGCAGTATTTT. It specifies CASSGGTAPDTDTQYF.

The chain is built from TRBV15 and TRBJ1-4; TRBD1 matches 7 bases. V was pared by 1 base and J by 15 bases, with 17 bases of the junction left unmatched. The germline V gene has CDR1 LNHNV and CDR2 YYDKDF (reference sequence). The CDR3 contains 16 residues. The CDR3, as DNA: TGTGCCACCAGCAGAGCCCGAGATTACGACAGGGCTCGGATGTTTTTT. It is translated as CATSRARDYDRARMFF. The full variable domain, its missing parts supplied by reference TRBV15 and TRBJ1-4, is DAMVIQNPRYQVTQFGKPVTLSCSQTLNHNVMYWYQQKSSQAPKLLFHYYDKDFNNEADTPDNFQSRRPNTSFCFLDIRSPGLGDTAMYLCATSRARDYDRARMFFGSGTQLSVL.

In DNA form, the CDR3 reads TGTGCCAGCAGCGTAGGGGGGGGCAGCTACGAGCAGTACTTC. Translation: CASSVGGGSYEQYF. The V call is TRBV11-2, the J call TRBJ2-7; D might be TRBD2 (7 bases). Germline CDR1 SGHAT, CDR2 FQNNGV. The V gene lost 5 bases and the J gene lost 3 bases, with 14 bases spanning the gap. This CDR3 is built from 14 residues.

The chain couples TRBV3-1 (or the pseudogene TRBV3-2) to TRBJ1-1; D remains ambiguous. Germline CDR1 is LGHDT and CDR2 is YNNKEL (reference sequence). The CDR3 has 11 residues. Trimming took off 4 bases at V and 8 bases at J, with 8 bases between the two ends. DNA of the CDR3: TGTGCCAGCAGCCTTGACTCCGAAGCTTTCTTT. As protein: CASSLDSEAFF.

This clone turned up a few times. The chain uses TRBV27 and TRBJ1-2, with 9 bases matching TRBD1. Losses at the gene ends were 6 bases for V and 4 bases for J; bases not matched to a gene: 6. From germline, CDR1 is MNHEY and CDR2 SMNVEV (reference sequence). The CDR3 covers 14 residues. CDR3 DNA: TGTGCCAGCAGGCAGAGACAGGGGGGCTATGGCTACACCTTC. Encoded protein: CASRQRQGGYGYTF.

CDR3 nucleotide sequence: TGCGCCAGCAGCCAAGCTCCACTAGCGGGAGTCGAGCAGTTCTTC. It codes for CASSQAPLAGVEQFF. This chain joins TRBV4-1 and TRBJ2-1; 11 nucleotides agree with TRBD2. Per germline, CDR1 MGHRA and CDR2 YSYEKL. V gave up 1 base and J gave up 10 bases; unmatched junction bases: 6. The CDR3 extends over 15 amino acids.

The rearrangement links TRBV20-1 to TRBJ1-4; D remains unclear. The CDR3 length is 13 residues. Germline V gives CDR1 DFQATT, CDR2 SNEGSKA (reference sequence). Trimming cost V 3 bases and J 3 bases, with 8 bases left between them. CDR3 loop: CSASGRANEKLFF. For the CDR3, the DNA is TGCAGTGCTAGTGGGAGGGCTAATGAAAAACTGTTTTTT.

This chain connects TRBV7-6 to TRBJ1-3, with D possibly being TRBD1 (5 bases). Per germline, CDR1 SGHVS and CDR2 FNYEAQ. Trimming removed 3 bases at V and 1 base at J, with 13 bases between. The CDR3 spans 16 residues. DNA of the CDR3: TGTGCCAGCAGCTTGGCAGGGCAGGTTTCTGGAAACACCATATATTTT. It codes for CASSLAGQVSGNTIYF.

The CDR3 loop is CASSGQGAGNTIYF. The CDR3 DNA is TGTGCCAGCTCGGGACAGGGGGCTGGAAACACCATATATTTT. This sequence joins TRBV18 and TRBJ1-3, with 11 bases lining up with TRBD1. Losses at the gene ends were 6 bases for V and 2 bases for J; bases not matched to a gene: 0. This CDR3 comprises 14 residues. Germline V gives CDR1 KGHSH, CDR2 LQKENI.

The rearrangement uses TRBV6-4 and TRBJ2-1; 11 bases map to TRBD2. The CDR3 covers 17 residues. Germline lookup yields CDR1 MRHNA and CDR2 SNTAGT. The V gene end was trimmed by 0 bases and the J gene end by 6 bases; junction bases not matched to a gene: 7. CDR3: CASSDSSGGAESNEQFF. The CDR3 DNA reads as TGTGCCAGCAGTGACTCTAGCGGGGGGGCCGAAAGCAATGAGCAGTTCTTC.

In its sample, this clone was seen once. The rearrangement uses TRBV27 and TRBJ1-1; weak D call: TRBD1 (6 bases). The CDR3 is made up of 13 amino acids. Germline CDR1 MNHEY, CDR2 SMNVEV (reference sequence). V was shortened by 4 bases and J by 12 bases, with 18 bases between the two germline ends. The CDR3 DNA reads TGTGCCAGCAGTTCCCCCGGACAGAAAGAAACTTTCTTT. Translating it yields CASSSPGQKETFF.

J is TRBJ2-3 and V is TRBV30, with TRBD2 matching 11 bases. V gave up 8 bases and J gave up 1 base; unmatched junction bases: 5. Germline V CDR1 and CDR2: GTSNPN, SVGIG (reference sequence). This CDR3 spans 14 amino acids. CDR3 sequence reads: CARKTSGGTDTQYF. The CDR3 region has the DNA TGTGCCCGCAAGACTAGCGGGGGCACAGATACGCAGTATTTT.

This chain links TRBV4-1 with TRBJ1-1; D unclear. Germline-derived CDR1 and CDR2 are MGHRA and YSYEKL. The germline V and J ends were trimmed by 2 bases and 0 bases, with 7 bases remaining between them. This CDR3 is 14 amino acids long. The CDR3: CASSQKPMNTEAFF. CDR3 sequence (DNA): TGCGCCAGCAGCCAAAAGCCCATGAACACTGAAGCTTTCTTT.

This clone has just one count. DNA of the CDR3: TGCGCCAGCAGTGATAACGGGAGGGCATACGATACGCAGTATTTT. Residues: CASSDNGRAYDTQYF. This chain joins TRBV10-1 and TRBJ2-3; 8 bases are a match to TRBD2. This CDR3 is built from 15 residues. J was trimmed by 6 bases and V by 3 bases; bases with no gene match: 8. Per the germline V gene, CDR1 is WNHNN and CDR2 is SYGVQD (reference sequence).